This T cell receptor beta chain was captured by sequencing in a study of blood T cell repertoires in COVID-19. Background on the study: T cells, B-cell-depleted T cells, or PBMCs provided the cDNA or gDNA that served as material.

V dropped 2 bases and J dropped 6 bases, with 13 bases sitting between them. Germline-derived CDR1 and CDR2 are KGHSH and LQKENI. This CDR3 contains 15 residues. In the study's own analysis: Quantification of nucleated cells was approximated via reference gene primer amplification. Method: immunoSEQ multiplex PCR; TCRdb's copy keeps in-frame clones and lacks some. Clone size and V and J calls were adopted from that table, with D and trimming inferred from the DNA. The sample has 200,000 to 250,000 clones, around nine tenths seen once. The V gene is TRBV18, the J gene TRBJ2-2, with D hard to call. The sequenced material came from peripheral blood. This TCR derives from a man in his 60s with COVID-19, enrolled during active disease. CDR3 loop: CASSPNRGLSGELFF. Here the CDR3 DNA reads TGTGCCAGCTCACCAAATAGAGGCTTGTCCGGGGAGCTGTTTTTT. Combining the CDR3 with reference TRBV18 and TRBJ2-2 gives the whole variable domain NAGVMQNPRHLVRRRGQEARLRCSPMKGHSHVYWYRQLPEEGLKFMVYLQKENIIDESGMPKERFSAEFPKEGPSILRIQQVVRGDSAAYFCASSPNRGLSGELFFGEGSRLTVL.